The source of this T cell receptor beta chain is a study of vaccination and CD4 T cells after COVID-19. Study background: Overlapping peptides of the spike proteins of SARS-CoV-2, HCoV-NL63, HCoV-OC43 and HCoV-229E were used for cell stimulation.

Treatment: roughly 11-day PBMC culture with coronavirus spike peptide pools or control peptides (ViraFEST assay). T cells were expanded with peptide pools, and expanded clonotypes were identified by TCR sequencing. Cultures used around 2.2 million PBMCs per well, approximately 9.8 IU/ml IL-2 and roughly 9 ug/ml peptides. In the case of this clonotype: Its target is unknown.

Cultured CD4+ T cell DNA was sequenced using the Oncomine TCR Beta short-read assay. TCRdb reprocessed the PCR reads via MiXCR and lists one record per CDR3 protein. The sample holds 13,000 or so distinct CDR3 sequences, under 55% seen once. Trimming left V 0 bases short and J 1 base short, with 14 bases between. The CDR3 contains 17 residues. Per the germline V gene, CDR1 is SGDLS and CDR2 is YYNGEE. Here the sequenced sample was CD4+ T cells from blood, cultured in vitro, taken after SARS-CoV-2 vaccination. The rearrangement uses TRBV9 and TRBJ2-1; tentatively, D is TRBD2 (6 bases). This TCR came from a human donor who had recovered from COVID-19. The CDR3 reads CASSVDVSGSSYNEQFF. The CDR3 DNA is TGTGCCAGCAGCGTAGACGTTAGCGGCTCATCCTACAATGAGCAGTTCTTC.